Shown below are 18 T cell receptor beta chains from a single sample sequenced in a study of response to subunit inactivated influenza vaccine. TCRdb itself ran the RT-PCR reads through MiXCR, one entry per CDR3 protein. The sample has about 540,000 distinct CDR3 sequences; roughly 23% are singletons. The same specimen was also included in a second study, on T cells expressing NK-cell markers. As reported in that work: The authors made TCR beta cDNA libraries by 5'RACE template switching. This switching added a universal primer site and UMIs.

The sequenced sample was CD4+ T cells sorted from PBMCs, obtained 11 to 12 days after vaccination. These receptors were collected from a man aged 50 to 59 who received an inactivated influenza vaccine.

The rearrangement uses TRBV9 and TRBJ2-1, with 8 bases that match TRBD2. V lost 5 bases and J lost 3; bases outside the gene matches: 7. This CDR3 contains 15 residues. Germline CDR1 SGDLS, CDR2 YYNGEE. The chain's CDR3 is CASSPGGTGYNEQFF. DNA of the CDR3: TGTGCCAGCAGTCCGGGGGGGACTGGCTACAATGAGCAGTTCTTC.

This clonotype was seen a few times. This rearrangement joins TRBV5-1 to TRBJ2-5; TRBD2 is a possible D gene (7 bases). This CDR3 contains 16 residues. In germline, CDR1 is SGHRS, CDR2 YFSETQ. Trimming stripped 3 bases from V and 2 bases from J, with 17 bases between. The CDR3 loop is CASSSPGGGPQETQYF. CDR3 bases: TGCGCCAGCAGCTCCCCTGGCGGGGGCCCTCAAGAGACCCAGTACTTC. The whole variable domain, remainder taken from reference TRBV5-1 and TRBJ2-5, is KAGVTQTPRYLIKTRGQQVTLSCSPISGHRSVSWYQQTPGQGLQFLFEYFSETQRNKGNFPGRFSGRQFSNSRSEMNVSTLELGDSALYLCASSSPGGGPQETQYFGPGTRLLVL.

This clonotype was observed a handful of times. V usage is TRBV7-6 and J usage is TRBJ2-3, with 9 nucleotides matching TRBD2. The CDR3 has 13 amino acids. Germline V gene data show CDR1 as SGHVS and CDR2 as FNYEAQ. The CDR3, as DNA: TGTGCTACCGGGACTAGCATTACAGATACGCAGTATTTT. Residues: CATGTSITDTQYF.

This clonotype was picked up many times. V gene TRBV12-3 or TRBV12-4 combines with J gene TRBJ1-3; D is perhaps TRBD1 (5 bases). CDR3 length: 15 amino acids. Between the trimmed V and J ends, which lost 6 bases and 0 bases, there was a span of 12 bases. CDR3 sequence (DNA): TGTGCCAGCAGCACCTCAAGGGGCTCTGGAAACACCATATATTTT. It encodes CASSTSRGSGNTIYF.

This clonotype occurred a few times. V gene TRBV7-2 combines with J gene TRBJ2-1; 8 bases fit TRBD1. Trimming removed 7 bases from V and 10 bases from J; junction bases left unmatched: 12. This CDR3 has 14 residues. CDR1 SGHTA and CDR2 FQGNSA come from the germline V gene. The CDR3 nucleotides are TGTGCCAGCACCGCGCGACCAGGGGGCGTAGAGCAGTTCTTC. It yields the protein CASTARPGGVEQFF.

The chain uses TRBV29-1 and TRBJ2-3; TRBD2 is a possible D gene (6 bases). The CDR3 covers 14 residues. The V end was cut by 3 bases, the J end by 5 bases, with 15 bases between. The germline V gene encodes CDR1 SQVTM and CDR2 ANQGSEA. Here the CDR3 DNA reads TGCAGCGTTGATACGAGTCCCGGGGGAGATACGCAGTATTTT. Residues: CSVDTSPGGDTQYF.

The V gene is TRBV20-1, the J gene TRBJ1-1; D remains ambiguous. V lost 1 base to trimming and J lost 0 bases, with 18 bases between them. CDR3 length: 17 residues. Germline lookup yields CDR1 DFQATT and CDR2 SNEGSKA (reference sequence). CDR3 DNA: TGCAGTGCTAGAGTAAACCCCCAGAGTAAGATGAACACTGAAGCTTTCTTT. Its translation is CSARVNPQSKMNTEAFF.

This clonotype has more than one count but fewer than ten. This sequence joins TRBV5-1 and TRBJ2-7; TRBD1 aligns across 12 bases. The V gene's germline CDR1 is SGHRS and CDR2 YFSETQ. The CDR3 extends over 16 amino acids. J gave up 9 bases and V 2 bases, and 12 bases lay outside the gene matches. CDR3 nucleotide sequence: TGCGCCAGCAGCTTAGAGCCGGGACAGGGGGCAGTCAGGCAGTACTTC. Its protein is CASSLEPGQGAVRQYF.

A few counts support this clonotype. This chain links TRBV9 with TRBJ2-3; 9 bases align to TRBD2. Germline loops: CDR1 SGDLS, CDR2 YYNGEE. The CDR3 spans 18 residues. J was trimmed by 3 bases and V by 0 bases; bases with no gene match: 11. CDR3 coding DNA: TGTGCCAGCAGCGTAGTAGGAGTAGGACTAGCGAAAACAGATACGCAGTATTTT. It translates to CASSVVGVGLAKTDTQYF. The entire variable domain, with the rest obtained from reference TRBV9 and TRBJ2-3, is as follows: DSGVTQTPKHLITATGQRVTLRCSPRSGDLSVYWYQQSLDQGLQFLIQYYNGEERAKGNILERFSAQQFPDLHSELNLSSLELGDSALYFCASSVVGVGLAKTDTQYFGPGTRLTVL.

This clonotype showed up just a few times. The rearrangement joins TRBV11-2 to TRBJ2-5, with 11 positions matching TRBD1. The CDR3 runs to 16 residues. V gave up 5 bases and J gave up 10 bases; unmatched junction bases: 15. Per the germline V gene, CDR1 is SGHAT and CDR2 is FQNNGV. The CDR3, as DNA: TGTGCCAGCAGCGAACAGGGCGTGGACAGGGGGCTTGGCCAGTACTTC. Translating gives CASSEQGVDRGLGQYF.

This clonotype was seen at least ten times. V usage is TRBV20-1 and J usage is TRBJ2-5; unclear D gene. V lost 6 bases and J 5 bases, leaving 13 bases between the germline ends. This CDR3 has 12 amino acids. Germline V gives CDR1 DFQATT, CDR2 SNEGSKA (reference sequence). This chain's CDR3 is CSALRGRETQYF. CDR3 DNA: TGCAGTGCCCTTCGCGGAAGGGAGACCCAGTACTTC.

The chain uses TRBV29-1 and TRBJ1-1; 7 nucleotides align to TRBD1. The V and J ends lost 7 bases and 8 bases, in that order; junction bases with no gene match: 4. This CDR3 spans 10 amino acids. The germline gives CDR1 SQVTM, CDR2 ANQGSEA. The CDR3 loop is CSARDREAFF. CDR3 bases: TGCAGCGCCAGGGACAGAGAAGCTTTCTTT.

The chain links TRBV7-2 to TRBJ2-7; 13 positions agree with TRBD2. The V gene's germline CDR1 is SGHTA and CDR2 FQGNSA. With 5 bases clipped from V and 3 bases from J, the junction kept 4 bases outside the gene matches. The CDR3 has 15 amino acids. This CDR3 reads CASSTRTSGSYEQYF. The CDR3 DNA sequence: TGTGCCAGCAGCACCCGGACTAGCGGGAGCTACGAGCAGTACTTC.

The sample holds a few counts of this clonotype. The gene calls are TRBV29-1 and TRBJ2-5; a weak D match, TRBD1 (5 bases). The CDR3 contains 13 residues. Deletions cut 7 bases from V and 2 bases from J, with 14 bases between. Germline V gives CDR1 SQVTM, CDR2 ANQGSEA. CDR3 region: CSAGALLQETQYF. The CDR3 DNA reads as TGCAGCGCTGGGGCATTATTACAAGAGACCCAGTACTTC.

This clonotype was detected many times. A junction boundary mismatches the germline segment, possibly from a read error. The chain employs TRBV4-2 and TRBJ1-1; D not certain. The CDR3 sequence is 14 residues long. Per germline, CDR1 LGHNA and CDR2 YNFKEQ. CDR3 in DNA: TGCGCCAGCAGCCAAGATGGAGGGAACACTGAAGCTTTCTTT. Translating it yields CASSQDGGNTEAFF.

The chain links TRBV7-2 to TRBJ2-5; D may be TRBD1 (6 bases). There are 14 residues in the CDR3. Germline V lookup: CDR1 SGHTA, CDR2 FQGNSA. Trimming left V 2 bases short and J 4 bases short, with 11 bases between. The CDR3: CASSLRGFRETQYF. The DNA of the CDR3 is TGTGCCAGCAGCTTAAGGGGGTTTCGAGAGACCCAGTACTTC.

V gene TRBV6-2 or TRBV6-3 combines with J gene TRBJ2-1, with 9 bases that match TRBD2. V lost 6 bases and J lost 9; bases outside the gene matches: 12. The CDR3 runs to 15 residues. The germline CDR1 and CDR2 sequences are MNHEY and SVGEGT. CDR3 loop: CASSLLAGFNSEQFF. The CDR3 nucleotides are TGTGCCAGCAGCCTTCTAGCGGGATTCAATAGTGAGCAGTTCTTC.

This clonotype occurred a few times. The CDR3 DNA sequence: TGTGCCAGCAGCCGACCGACAGGAAATCAGCCCCAGCATTTT. It is translated as CASSRPTGNQPQHF. V is TRBV6-2 or TRBV6-3 and J is TRBJ1-5; D perhaps matches TRBD1 (6 bases). This CDR3 region has 14 residues. Germline loops: CDR1 MNHEY, CDR2 SVGEGT. V lost 6 bases and J 4 bases, leaving 13 bases between the germline ends.